These 15 T cell receptor beta chains originate from one sample sequenced in a study of CD8 T cells in ankylosing spondylitis. TCRdb re-derived calls from the 5' RACE reads in MiXCR, one entry per CDR3 protein. This repertoire shows 450,000 to 550,000 distinct CDR3 sequences, about 5.7% found once; its top ten account for under 4.5%. These TCRs are of unknown antigen specificity. General study points: Blood from ankylosing spondylitis patients appeared to carry a characteristic roughly 8-variant TCR beta motif.

Sample: blood, either unsorted or a sorted T cell fraction (not recorded which). Source of these receptors: a male donor with ankylosing spondylitis.

This clonotype was observed at least ten times. The CDR3 DNA is TGTGCCAGCAGTCTCGGACAGGGTACGGTAAAACTGTTTTTT. Translating gives CASSLGQGTVKLFF. The chain employs TRBV28 and TRBJ1-4; 8 bases match TRBD1. The CDR3 is 14 amino acids. The ends lost 5 bases at V and 10 bases at J; junction bases unmatched: 9. Germline lookup yields CDR1 MDHEN and CDR2 SYDVKM. Full variable domain (missing parts from reference TRBV28 and TRBJ1-4): DVKVTQSSRYLVKRTGEKVFLECVQDMDHENMFWYRQDPGLGLRLIYFSYDVKMKEKGDIPEGYSVSREKKERFSLILESASTNQTSMYLCASSLGQGTVKLFFGSGTQLSVL.

The rearrangement uses TRBV5-1 and TRBJ2-6; D is uncertain. Germline lookup yields CDR1 SGHRS and CDR2 YFSETQ. Trimming left V 3 bases short and J 0 bases short, with 10 bases between. The CDR3 is 16 amino acids. DNA for the CDR3: TGCGCCAGCAGCTCCGGGCCTTACTCTGGGGCCAACGTCCTGACTTTC. Translated: CASSSGPYSGANVLTF. Full variable domain (missing parts from reference TRBV5-1 and TRBJ2-6): KAGVTQTPRYLIKTRGQQVTLSCSPISGHRSVSWYQQTPGQGLQFLFEYFSETQRNKGNFPGRFSGRQFSNSRSEMNVSTLELGDSALYLCASSSGPYSGANVLTFGAGSRLTVL.

Ten or more counts support this clonotype. The chain is built from TRBV28 and TRBJ2-7, with 9 bases aligning to TRBD1. V shed 5 bases and J 6 bases; nucleotides not matched to a gene: 5. CDR3 length: 13 residues. In germline, CDR1 is MDHEN, CDR2 SYDVKM. CDR3 in DNA: TGTGCCAGCAGTATCAACAGGGGGCTCGAGCAGTACTTC. Amino acid sequence: CASSINRGLEQYF.

This clonotype was seen repeatedly, ten times or more. The rearrangement links TRBV20-1 to TRBJ2-1; 8 positions match TRBD1. Germline loops: CDR1 DFQATT, CDR2 SNEGSKA (reference sequence). V trimming: 3 bases; J trimming: 0 bases; junction bases outside the gene matches: 13. There are 18 residues in the CDR3. This CDR3 reads CSASGQGAEISSYNEQFF. The CDR3 DNA reads TGCAGTGCTAGCGGCCAGGGGGCAGAGATTAGCTCCTACAATGAGCAGTTCTTC.

This clonotype appeared many times. The rearrangement joins TRBV20-1 to TRBJ1-3, with D maybe TRBD1 (5 bases). Germline V lookup: CDR1 DFQATT, CDR2 SNEGSKA (reference sequence). The CDR3 is 15 residues long. The V end was cut by 0 bases, the J end by 2 bases, with 11 bases between. DNA of the CDR3: TGCAGTGCTAGAGATGGGACCACTACTGGAAACACCATATATTTT. The encoded protein is CSARDGTTTGNTIYF.

This clonotype was seen many times. The chain uses TRBV27 and TRBJ2-7, with TRBD1 matching over 7 bases. This CDR3 comprises 14 residues. Germline assignment: CDR1 MNHEY and CDR2 SMNVEV (reference sequence). V shed 0 bases, J shed 6 bases, and the junction held 5 bases outside the gene matches. CDR3 nucleotide sequence: TGTGCCAGCAGTTTATCGGGGACAGTGGCCGAGCAGTACTTC. It is translated as CASSLSGTVAEQYF.

This clonotype was picked up many times. This chain's CDR3 is CASSLDRQTYEQYF. As DNA, the CDR3 is TGCGCCAGCAGCTTGGACAGGCAAACCTACGAGCAGTACTTC. The genes are TRBV5-1 and TRBJ2-7; D perhaps matches TRBD1 (5 bases). The CDR3 is made up of 14 amino acids. V lost 0 bases to trimming and J lost 2 bases, with 9 bases between them. CDR1 and CDR2 (germline): SGHRS, YFSETQ. Filled out from reference TRBV5-1 and TRBJ2-7, the complete variable domain reads KAGVTQTPRYLIKTRGQQVTLSCSPISGHRSVSWYQQTPGQGLQFLFEYFSETQRNKGNFPGRFSGRQFSNSRSEMNVSTLELGDSALYLCASSLDRQTYEQYFGPGTRLTVT.

This clonotype was seen a handful of times. The rearrangement joins TRBV18 to TRBJ2-7; no clear D gene. Germline lookup yields CDR1 KGHSH and CDR2 LQKENI. V lost 2 bases to trimming and J lost 2 bases, with 4 bases between them. The CDR3 runs 12 residues. The CDR3 here is CASSPETYEQYF. In DNA form, the CDR3 reads TGTGCCAGCTCACCAGAGACCTACGAGCAGTACTTC.

This clonotype was counted at least ten times. This chain joins TRBV12-3 or TRBV12-4 and TRBJ1-1; no firm D call. The CDR3 sequence is 17 residues long. V lost 0 bases and J 2 bases, leaving 16 bases between the germline ends. The CDR3: CASSLAHRREVNTEAFF. For the CDR3, the DNA is TGTGCCAGCAGTTTAGCGCATCGGAGGGAGGTTAACACTGAAGCTTTCTTT.

This clonotype was recorded a few times. This chain connects TRBV7-2 to TRBJ2-3, with 7 bases that match TRBD2. The V segment lost 4 bases and the J segment 0 bases; nucleotides outside the gene matches: 7. CDR3 length equals 16 residues. CDR1 and CDR2 from the germline V gene are SGHTA and FQGNSA. The CDR3 protein is CASSSLRLASTDTQYF. As DNA, the CDR3 is TGTGCCAGCAGCTCCCTTAGACTAGCAAGCACAGATACGCAGTATTTT.

This clonotype has at least ten counts. As DNA, the CDR3 is TGTGCCAGCAGCCGAAGCGGGGGGGCCGGCACCGGGGAGCTGTTTTTT. It is translated as CASSRSGGAGTGELFF. The rearrangement joins TRBV7-2 to TRBJ2-2; TRBD2 aligns across 10 bases. The CDR3 sequence is 16 residues long. In germline, CDR1 is SGHTA, CDR2 FQGNSA. J was trimmed by 4 bases and V by 5 bases; bases with no gene match: 7.

This clonotype was seen more than once but under ten times. V gene TRBV5-1 combines with J gene TRBJ2-1, with D perhaps TRBD2 (5 bases). The germline V gene has CDR1 SGHRS and CDR2 YFSETQ. The CDR3 sequence is 16 residues long. With 3 bases removed from V and 1 base from J, the gap between germline ends came to 14 bases. The CDR3 reads CASSSLSGRSYNEQFF. CDR3 bases: TGCGCCAGCAGCTCACTCAGCGGTCGTTCCTACAATGAGCAGTTCTTC.

Many counts were recorded for this clonotype. V gene TRBV4-3 combines with J gene TRBJ2-7, with a possible D match to TRBD2 (6 bases). V was clipped by 0 bases and J by 2 bases, with 11 bases between them. Per the germline V gene, CDR1 is LGHNA and CDR2 is YSLEER. The CDR3 sequence is 15 residues long. The CDR3 coding sequence is TGCGCCAGCAGCCAAGATGGGCGGGGTCCCTACGAGCAGTACTTC. Translated, it gives CASSQDGRGPYEQYF.

The table lists this clonotype with many counts. The chain carries TRBV9 and TRBJ2-1, with D unresolved. The ends were cut back, 0 bases at V and 1 base at J, with 5 bases in the middle. The CDR3 consists of 14 residues. Germline V CDR1 and CDR2: SGDLS, YYNGEE. The DNA of the CDR3 is TGTGCCAGCAGCGTAGACGGGTCCTACAATGAGCAGTTCTTC. This gives the protein CASSVDGSYNEQFF.

Ten or more counts support this clonotype. The chain is built from TRBV20-1 and TRBJ2-1, with D tentatively TRBD2 (6 bases). CDR1 and CDR2 from the germline V gene are DFQATT and SNEGSKA (reference sequence). The germline V and J ends were trimmed by 5 bases and 10 bases, with 21 bases remaining between them. The length of the CDR3 is 14 residues. For the CDR3, the DNA is TGCAGTGCTGTAAGGGACTCCGGGTCCAAAGAGCAGTTCTTC. Its translation is CSAVRDSGSKEQFF.